This T cell receptor (beta chain) was sequenced for a study of control samples from healthy donors and cancer patients. CDR3 size: 21 residues. TCRdb's table, derived via immunoSEQ multiplex PCR, lists solely in-frame clones and lacks some. The profile shows roughly 130,000 clones, 70% to 90% of them singletons. The genes are TRBV21-1 and TRBJ2-6; the table calls TRBD2, which could not be checked here. TRBV21-1 is tagged as a pseudogene. What was sequenced was blood. This TCR was recovered from a woman in her twenties or thirties in good health. CDR3 residues: CASSKVSEACIFFSGANVLTF. The CDR3 DNA reads as TGTGCCAGCAGCAAAGTTTCGGAGGCCTGCATTTTTTTCTCTGGGGCCAACGTCCTGACTTTC.